What follows is one T cell receptor beta chain and its context. Its antigen is unknown. One end of the junction fails to match germline, which may point to a read error. The source of the sample is a study of T-cell reconstitution after alpha-beta-depleted transplantation in children. General observations from the study: A year had passed since transplant, and T-cell counts and diversity by then came mostly from newly produced T cells. Several hundred graft clones that had expanded were reportedly the source of alpha-beta T cells about two months after transplant. In some patients, recipient T cells and intrathymic progenitors surviving conditioning explained high day-60 diversity.

CDR3 length equals 15 residues. Germline CDR1 and CDR2: SGHRS and YFSETQ. For TCRbeta, the library was prepared with unique molecular identifiers. One entry per CDR3 protein results from TCRdb running MiXCR on the PCR reads. The data hold 120,000 to 150,000 distinct CDR3 sequences, with 8.8% observed a single time. The clonotype comes from a female patient aged 2 to 10 who had a stem cell transplant for congenital amegakaryocytic thrombocytopenia, so the T cells may come from the graft donor. The rearrangement links TRBV5-1 to TRBJ2-7; D gene ambiguous. Sequenced here: PBMCs, mostly from graft donor cells, sampled 180 days after TCRalphabeta/CD19-depleted stem cell transplant. CDR3 residues: CASSLDGVRSYEHYF. CDR3 in DNA: TGCGCCAGCAGCTTGGATGGAGTTCGCTCCTACGAGCATTACTTC. The complete variable domain, with remaining parts taken from reference TRBV5-1 and TRBJ2-7, reads KAGVTQTPRYLIKTRGQQVTLSCSPISGHRSVSWYQQTPGQGLQFLFEYFSETQRNKGNFPGRFSGRQFSNSRSEMNVSTLELGDSALYLCASSLDGVRSYEHYFGPGTRLTVT.